These 25 T cell receptor beta chains originate from one sample sequenced in a study of brain T cells in children with intractable seizures. TCRdb's table, derived via immunoSEQ multiplex PCR, lists solely in-frame clones and lacks some. The sample records 95,000 to 120,000 clones, around 94% being singletons. The material sequenced was peripheral blood, taken at surgery. The receptors shown here come from a boy under two years old with hemimegalencephaly and intractable seizures.

J is TRBJ1-1 and V is TRBV7-2; TRBD1 aligns across 8 bases. The CDR3 contains 16 residues. Germline CDR1 and CDR2: SGHTA and FQGNSA. V was clipped by 10 bases and J by 1 base; unmatched bases: 14. CDR3 DNA: TGTGCCACCCAATTTGAGGCCGACAGGGGGAACACTGAAGCTTTCTTT. Protein product: CATQFEADRGNTEAFF.

As DNA, the CDR3 is TGTGCCATCAGTCCCGCGGGGAGGGGCGGGGGAGCTTTCTTT. Its protein is CAISPAGRGGGAFF. The V gene is TRBV10-3, the J gene TRBJ1-1, with D perhaps matching TRBD1 (5 bases). This CDR3 is 14 amino acids long. The germline V gene encodes CDR1 ENHRY and CDR2 SYGVKD. The V and J ends lost 5 bases and 10 bases respectively, with 20 bases between them.

In nucleotides, the CDR3 is TGTGCCAGCACCCTAGCAGGCGAAGAGACCCAGTACTTC. Its protein product is CASTLAGEETQYF. The chain couples TRBV6-6 to TRBJ2-5, with a possible D match to TRBD2 (5 bases). From germline, CDR1 is MNHNY and CDR2 SVGAGI (reference sequence). CDR3 length: 13 residues. V gave up 7 bases and J gave up 3 bases, with 12 bases separating them.

This chain joins TRBV4-1 and TRBJ2-3, with a weak D call TRBD2 (5 bases). The CDR3 length is 15 residues. Germline V gene sequence: CDR1 MGHRA, CDR2 YSYEKL. V gave up 4 bases and J gave up 2 bases, with 13 bases separating them. CDR3 DNA: TGCGCCAGCAGCCGCCTAGCTGGATACACAGATACGCAGTATTTT. Residues: CASSRLAGYTDTQYF.

This clone has a single count. V gene TRBV25-1 combines with J gene TRBJ2-3; D call uncertain. V lost 6 bases and J lost 7, with 14 bases in between. Germline V gene data show CDR1 as MGHDK and CDR2 as SYGVNS. This CDR3 comprises 13 residues. The CDR3 nucleotides read TGTGCCAGCAGCCCACCATCTTGGTATACGCAGTATTTT. Translated, it gives CASSPPSWYTQYF. The full variable domain, rest sourced from reference TRBV25-1 and TRBJ2-3, is EADIYQTPRYLVIGTGKKITLECSQTMGHDKMYWYQQDPGMELHLIHYSYGVNSTEKGDLSSESTVSRIRTEHFPLTLESARPSHTSQYLCASSPPSWYTQYFGPGTRLTVL.

The chain recombines TRBV27 with TRBJ1-1; perhaps TRBD1 as D (5 bases). V was trimmed by 1 base and J by 3 bases, leaving 12 bases between them. CDR1 is MNHEY and CDR2 is SMNVEV in the germline V gene (reference sequence). The CDR3 is made up of 15 amino acids. Here the CDR3 DNA reads TGTGCCAGCAGTTTATTTGCCGGGGCGTACACTGAAGCTTTCTTT. Translation gives CASSLFAGAYTEAFF.

The chain has TRBV5-6 and TRBJ2-1; TRBD1 might be the D (6 bases). Between the trimmed V and J ends, which lost 4 bases and 0 bases, there was a span of 14 bases. CDR3 length: 16 residues. Germline CDR1 is SGHDT and CDR2 is YYEEEE. CDR3 residues: CASSAKLDSSYNEQFF. The CDR3 region has the DNA TGTGCCAGCAGCGCCAAACTGGACAGCTCCTACAATGAGCAGTTCTTC.

This sequence joins TRBV29-1 and TRBJ2-7, with TRBD2 identical over 7 bases. Germline CDR1 SQVTM, CDR2 ANQGSEA. This CDR3 has 11 residues. Trimming took 7 bases from V and 5 from J; bases not matched to a gene: 5. The CDR3 sequence is CSARSGDEQYF. CDR3 coding DNA: TGCAGCGCCCGAAGCGGGGACGAGCAGTACTTC.

This rearrangement joins TRBV29-1 to TRBJ2-5, with D possibly being TRBD2 (5 bases). Per the germline V gene, CDR1 is SQVTM and CDR2 is ANQGSEA. This CDR3 comprises 13 residues. V lost 1 base to trimming and J lost 5 bases, with 11 bases between them. The chain's CDR3 is CSVEGTSLETQYF. CDR3 nucleotides: TGCAGCGTTGAAGGAACTAGTCTTGAGACCCAGTACTTC.

V and J are TRBV19 and TRBJ1-3; D remains ambiguous. The CDR3 extends over 13 amino acids. Germline V CDR1 and CDR2: LNHDA, SQIVND (reference sequence). V was shortened by 6 bases and J by 0 bases, with 6 bases between the two germline ends. The CDR3 nucleotides read TGTGCCAGTAGGGGAGTCTCTGGAAACACCATATATTTT. As protein: CASRGVSGNTIYF.

Concerning this clone: The junction does not match germline at one end; this may be a read error. This chain uses TRBV19 with TRBJ2-3; no clear D gene. This CDR3 region has 14 residues. Germline CDR1 LNHDA, CDR2 SQIVND (reference sequence). The CDR3 nucleotides read TGTGCCAGTAGTTTAGATGGGTGGGCAGATACGCAGTATTTT. As protein: CASSLDGWADTQYF. The variable domain in full, with the rest retrieved from reference TRBV19 and TRBJ2-3, is DGGITQSPKYLFRKEGQNVTLSCEQNLNHDAMYWYRQDPGQGLRLIYYSQIVNDFQKGDIAEGYSVSREKKESFPLTVTSAQKNPTAFYLCASSLDGWADTQYFGPGTRLTVL.

The chain's CDR3 is CASSSLAGGPYYEQYF. CDR3 bases: TGTGCCAGCAGTTCACTAGCGGGAGGGCCTTACTACGAGCAGTACTTC. This chain connects TRBV27 to TRBJ2-7, with 13 bases identical to TRBD2. Germline values: CDR1 MNHEY, CDR2 SMNVEV (reference sequence). The CDR3 has 16 amino acids. Trimming at V came to 4 bases and at J to 3 bases, leaving 6 bases not matched to a gene.

V and J are TRBV13 and TRBJ2-5; 8 positions match TRBD2. The CDR3 consists of 16 residues. Germline V gives CDR1 PRHDT, CDR2 FYEKMQ (reference sequence). The V gene end was trimmed by 4 bases and the J gene end by 7 bases; junction bases not matched to a gene: 14. The CDR3 reads CASSSPGLAPVGTQYF. DNA of the CDR3: TGTGCCAGCAGCTCCCCCGGACTAGCCCCCGTTGGGACCCAGTACTTC.

The V and J genes are TRBV5-3 and TRBJ2-3; D might be TRBD2 (6 bases). TRBV5-3 is classed as an ORF, of uncertain function. The length of the CDR3 is 15 residues. The germline V and J ends were trimmed by 0 bases and 3 bases, with 11 bases remaining between them. The DNA of the CDR3 is TGTGCCAGAAGCTTGGGGGGACTTATAACAGATACGCAGTATTTT. Encoded protein: CARSLGGLITDTQYF.

The chain carries TRBV27 and TRBJ2-1; TRBD2 agrees at 12 bases. With 8 bases clipped from V and 6 bases from J, the junction kept 2 bases outside the gene matches. This CDR3 is built from 13 residues. Germline V CDR1 and CDR2: MNHEY, SMNVEV (reference sequence). The CDR3 bases are TGTGCCAGCGGACTAGCGGGAACCAATGAGCAGTTCTTC. Protein product: CASGLAGTNEQFF.

The chain employs TRBV9 and TRBJ2-5; 11 bases line up with TRBD2. In germline, CDR1 is SGDLS, CDR2 YYNGEE. The CDR3 is 16 residues long. J gave up 2 bases and V 4 bases, and 7 bases lay outside the gene matches. CDR3 sequence: CASSPRLAGRQETQYF. Here the CDR3 DNA reads TGTGCCAGCAGCCCAAGACTAGCGGGAAGGCAAGAGACCCAGTACTTC.

The V and J genes are TRBV5-1 and TRBJ2-7; D is undetermined. From germline, CDR1 is SGHRS and CDR2 YFSETQ. The CDR3 totals 13 residues. With 4 bases removed from V and 2 bases from J, the gap between germline ends came to 10 bases. CDR3 protein: CASSPAWAYEQYF. The DNA of the CDR3 is TGCGCCAGCAGCCCCGCATGGGCCTACGAGCAGTACTTC. The complete variable domain, with remaining parts taken from reference TRBV5-1 and TRBJ2-7, reads KAGVTQTPRYLIKTRGQQVTLSCSPISGHRSVSWYQQTPGQGLQFLFEYFSETQRNKGNFPGRFSGRQFSNSRSEMNVSTLELGDSALYLCASSPAWAYEQYFGPGTRLTVT.

CDR3 sequence: CASSFMREGPEYEQYF. The CDR3 bases are TGTGCCAGCAGCTTTATGCGGGAGGGCCCCGAGTACGAGCAGTACTTC. The chain couples TRBV13 to TRBJ2-7; 9 bases line up with TRBD2. The germline V gene encodes CDR1 PRHDT and CDR2 FYEKMQ (reference sequence). V shed 3 bases and J 4 bases; nucleotides not matched to a gene: 10. This CDR3 region has 16 residues.

This chain links TRBV5-7 with TRBJ1-4; no clear D gene. TRBV5-7 is recorded as an ORF, its role being uncertain. This CDR3 spans 14 amino acids. The V and J ends lost 4 bases and 4 bases respectively, with 11 bases between them. The DNA of the CDR3 is TGTGCCAGCAGCCGCCGGTCCTATAATGAAAAACTGTTTTTT. It encodes CASSRRSYNEKLFF.

The DNA for the CDR3 is TGTGCCAGCAGCCAAGGAGACAGGGGTGGAAAACTGTTTTTT. Translation gives CASSQGDRGGKLFF. This rearrangement joins TRBV4-2 to TRBJ1-4, with TRBD1 matching over 8 bases. The CDR3 loop spans 14 amino acids. From germline, CDR1 is LGHNA and CDR2 YNFKEQ. J gave up 10 bases and V 1 base, and 5 bases lay outside the gene matches.

The chain carries TRBV5-1 and TRBJ2-1, with D perhaps matching TRBD2 (5 bases). V shed 6 bases and J shed 10 bases, with 17 bases lying between them. This CDR3 has 13 residues. CDR1 is SGHRS and CDR2 is YFSETQ in the germline V gene. The CDR3 DNA reads TGCGCCAGCAACCCCGTTAGCACTAGGGAGCAGTTCTTC. Its translation is CASNPVSTREQFF.

This clone occurred once. V and J are TRBV9 and TRBJ2-1, with D uncertain. CDR1 SGDLS and CDR2 YYNGEE come from the germline V gene. V dropped 0 bases and J dropped 0 bases, with 4 bases sitting between them. The CDR3 sequence is 14 residues long. The CDR3 sequence: CASSVGPSYNEQFF. The CDR3 DNA reads TGTGCCAGCAGCGTAGGTCCCTCCTACAATGAGCAGTTCTTC.

Worth noting for this clone: The sample carries other DNA sequences with the same CDR3. The chain carries TRBV28 and TRBJ2-7; no clear D gene. This CDR3 contains 11 residues. Germline CDR1 reads MDHEN; CDR2 reads SYDVKM. The V end lost 4 bases, the J end lost 0 bases, and 1 base lay between the germline ends. CDR3 sequence: CASSSSYEQYF. For the CDR3, the DNA is TGTGCCAGCAGTTCCTCCTACGAGCAGTACTTC.

This chain links TRBV10-3 with TRBJ2-7; D gene uncertain. The V gene lost 1 base and the J gene lost 3 bases, with 10 bases spanning the gap. This CDR3 comprises 14 residues. Germline V gene sequence: CDR1 ENHRY, CDR2 SYGVKD. Here the CDR3 DNA reads TGTGCCATCAGTGAGTATGAGAGAAACTACGAGCAGTACTTC. Amino acid sequence: CAISEYERNYEQYF.

The chain couples TRBV7-9 to TRBJ1-1, with 8 bases lining up with TRBD1. Germline-derived CDR1 and CDR2 are SEHNR and FQNEAQ (reference sequence). This CDR3 region has 13 residues. The ends lost 2 bases at V and 4 bases at J; junction bases unmatched: 0. CDR3 in DNA: TGTGCCAGCAGCTTACAGGGGGCCACTGAAGCTTTCTTT. This gives the protein CASSLQGATEAFF.